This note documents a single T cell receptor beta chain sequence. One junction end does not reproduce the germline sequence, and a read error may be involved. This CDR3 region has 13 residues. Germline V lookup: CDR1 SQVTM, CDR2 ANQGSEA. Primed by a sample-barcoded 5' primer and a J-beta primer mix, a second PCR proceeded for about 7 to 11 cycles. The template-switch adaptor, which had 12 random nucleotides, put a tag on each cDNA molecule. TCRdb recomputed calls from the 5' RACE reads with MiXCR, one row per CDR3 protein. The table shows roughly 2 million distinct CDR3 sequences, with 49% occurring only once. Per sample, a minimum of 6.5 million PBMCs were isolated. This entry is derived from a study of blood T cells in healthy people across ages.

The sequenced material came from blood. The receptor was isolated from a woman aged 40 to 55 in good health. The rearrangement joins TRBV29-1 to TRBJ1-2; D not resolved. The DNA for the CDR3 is TGCTGCGTTGCAGAGGGATGGGTAGGTGGCTACACCTTC. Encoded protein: CCVAEGWVGGYTF. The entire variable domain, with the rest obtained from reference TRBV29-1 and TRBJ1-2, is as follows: SAVISQKPSRDICQRGTSLTIQCQVDSQVTMMFWYRQQPGQSLTLIATANQGSEATYESGFVIDKFPISRPNLTFSTLTVSNMSPEDSSIYLCCVAEGWVGGYTFGSGTRLTVV.